This is a list of T cell receptor beta chains from one sample in a study of shared T cell receptors in the human thymus. The method was immunoSEQ multiplex PCR; TCRdb's version includes in-frame clones alone and lacks a portion of them. The data show hundreds of thousands of clones, around 87% seen once. The same sample was also used in a study of human thymus T cells.

The specimen sequenced was thymocytes. These receptors originate from a boy under three years old with a congenital heart defect. Each CDR3 is given with its conserved first and last residue. The D gene is left open where the match is weak. Clone size appears in some rows only: once, few, many, or a class for an expanded clone.

d_call: -; j_call: TRBJ2-1; clone_size: -; cdr3_length: 13; v_call: TRBV28; cdr3_aa: CASSFIQGDEQFF; cdr3_nt: TGTGCCAGCAGTTTTATTCAGGGCGATGAGCAGTTCTTC
d_call: -; j_call: TRBJ2-5; clone_size: -; cdr3_length: 15; v_call: TRBV27; cdr3_aa: CASSLSPRKWETQYF; cdr3_nt: TGTGCCAGCAGTTTATCTCCTAGAAAGTGGGAGACCCAGTACTTC
d_call: -; j_call: TRBJ2-3; clone_size: -; cdr3_length: 15; v_call: TRBV6-4; cdr3_aa: CASSLRGSSTDTQYF; cdr3_nt: TGTGCCAGCAGCCTAAGGGGGTCGAGCACAGATACGCAGTATTTT
d_call: -; j_call: TRBJ2-7; clone_size: once; cdr3_length: 12; v_call: TRBV10-3; cdr3_aa: CAFITGSYEQYF; cdr3_nt: TGTGCCTTCATCACAGGGTCCTACGAGCAGTACTTC
d_call: -; j_call: TRBJ1-5; clone_size: -; cdr3_length: 16; v_call: TRBV6-5; cdr3_aa: CASSLGGQGSNQPQHF; cdr3_nt: TGTGCCAGCAGTTTGGGGGGGCAGGGAAGCAATCAGCCCCAGCATTTT
d_call: TRBD1; j_call: TRBJ1-1; clone_size: -; cdr3_length: 15; v_call: TRBV11-1; cdr3_aa: CASSSQGRGWAEAFF; cdr3_nt: TGTGCCAGCAGCTCACAGGGCAGGGGGTGGGCTGAAGCTTTCTTT
d_call: TRBD2; j_call: TRBJ2-3; clone_size: -; cdr3_length: 16; v_call: TRBV30; cdr3_aa: CAWRYRLAGRTDTQYF; cdr3_nt: TGTGCCTGGAGATACCGACTAGCGGGGAGGACAGATACGCAGTATTTT
d_call: TRBD1; j_call: TRBJ2-7; clone_size: -; cdr3_length: 15; v_call: TRBV28; cdr3_aa: CASSLRDRGSYEQYF; cdr3_nt: TGTGCCAGCAGTCTCCGGGACAGGGGTTCCTACGAGCAGTACTTC
d_call: TRBD1; j_call: TRBJ1-1; clone_size: -; cdr3_length: 17; v_call: TRBV27; cdr3_aa: CASSPRDRGCMNTEAFF; cdr3_nt: TGTGCCAGCAGTCCCAGGGACAGGGGATGCATGAACACTGAAGCTTTCTTT
d_call: -; j_call: TRBJ2-1; clone_size: -; cdr3_length: 15; v_call: TRBV6-5; cdr3_aa: CASSLGGQADNEQFF; cdr3_nt: TGTGCCAGCTCATTGGGCGGGCAAGCGGACAATGAGCAGTTCTTC
d_call: -; j_call: TRBJ1-2; clone_size: few; cdr3_length: 15; v_call: TRBV7-9; cdr3_aa: CASSLVLEGNYGYTF; cdr3_nt: TGTGCCAGCAGCTTAGTGTTGGAGGGGAACTATGGCTACACCTTC
d_call: TRBD1; j_call: TRBJ1-2; clone_size: -; cdr3_length: 15; v_call: TRBV6-5; cdr3_aa: CASRLDRGSIYGYTF; cdr3_nt: TGTGCCAGCAGGCTGGACAGGGGGTCCATCTATGGCTACACCTTC
d_call: -; j_call: TRBJ2-1; clone_size: -; cdr3_length: 13; v_call: TRBV6-1; cdr3_aa: CASSVWLGDEQFF; cdr3_nt: TGTGCCAGCAGTGTTTGGCTAGGCGATGAGCAGTTCTTC
d_call: -; j_call: TRBJ2-3; clone_size: -; cdr3_length: 11; v_call: TRBV29-1; cdr3_aa: CSVGDTDTQYF; cdr3_nt: TGCAGCGTCGGGGACACAGATACGCAGTATTTT
d_call: -; j_call: TRBJ1-1; clone_size: -; cdr3_length: 16; v_call: TRBV6-1; cdr3_aa: CASSARRPARDTEAFF; cdr3_nt: TGTGCCAGCAGTGCCCGCCGCCCGGCCCGGGACACTGAAGCTTTCTTT
d_call: TRBD1; j_call: TRBJ2-5; clone_size: -; cdr3_length: 16; v_call: TRBV5-1; cdr3_aa: CASSPVPGQGNETQYF; cdr3_nt: TGCGCCAGCAGTCCAGTCCCGGGACAGGGGAATGAGACCCAGTACTTC
d_call: -; j_call: TRBJ1-1; clone_size: -; cdr3_length: 15; v_call: TRBV6-6; cdr3_aa: CASSYHEGGVAEAFF; cdr3_nt: TGTGCCAGCAGTTACCATGAGGGTGGTGTGGCTGAAGCTTTCTTT
d_call: -; j_call: TRBJ1-2; clone_size: few; cdr3_length: 12; v_call: TRBV10-3; cdr3_aa: CAIRPTGYGYTF; cdr3_nt: TGTGCCATCAGGCCGACAGGCTATGGCTACACCTTC
d_call: TRBD2; j_call: TRBJ2-1; clone_size: -; cdr3_length: 14; v_call: TRBV27; cdr3_aa: CASSERGGDNEQFF; cdr3_nt: TGTGCCAGCAGTGAGCGGGGTGGGGACAATGAGCAGTTCTTC
d_call: -; j_call: TRBJ1-2; clone_size: -; cdr3_length: 17; v_call: TRBV14; cdr3_aa: CASSQGVSGEGYYGYTF; cdr3_nt: TGTGCCAGCAGCCAAGGAGTTTCAGGGGAGGGTTACTATGGCTACACCTTC
d_call: -; j_call: TRBJ2-7; clone_size: few; cdr3_length: 15; v_call: TRBV4-2; cdr3_aa: CASSQDRGGSYEQYF; cdr3_nt: TGTGCCAGCAGCCAAGATAGGGGGGGCTCCTACGAGCAGTACTTC
d_call: TRBD1; j_call: TRBJ2-4; clone_size: -; cdr3_length: 15; v_call: TRBV30; cdr3_aa: CAWSVTGPSPNIQYF; cdr3_nt: TGTGCCTGGAGTGTGACAGGGCCCTCGCCAAACATTCAGTACTTC
d_call: -; j_call: TRBJ1-2; clone_size: few; cdr3_length: 14; v_call: TRBV5-4; cdr3_aa: CASAGDGGHYGYTF; cdr3_nt: TGTGCCAGCGCAGGGGACGGAGGACACTATGGCTACACCTTC
d_call: TRBD2; j_call: TRBJ2-7; clone_size: -; cdr3_length: 16; v_call: TRBV6-1; cdr3_aa: CASSGGGLAGLYEQYF; cdr3_nt: TGTGCCAGCAGTGGGGGGGGACTAGCGGGCCTCTACGAGCAGTACTTC
d_call: -; j_call: TRBJ2-1; clone_size: -; cdr3_length: 12; v_call: TRBV6-4; cdr3_aa: CASSDVWEKQFF; cdr3_nt: TGTGCCAGCAGTGACGTGTGGGAGAAGCAGTTCTTC
d_call: TRBD2; j_call: TRBJ2-3; clone_size: -; cdr3_length: 16; v_call: TRBV4-3; cdr3_aa: CASSQTTSPRVDTQYF; cdr3_nt: TGCGCCAGCAGCCAAACGACTAGCCCCCGGGTAGATACGCAGTATTTT